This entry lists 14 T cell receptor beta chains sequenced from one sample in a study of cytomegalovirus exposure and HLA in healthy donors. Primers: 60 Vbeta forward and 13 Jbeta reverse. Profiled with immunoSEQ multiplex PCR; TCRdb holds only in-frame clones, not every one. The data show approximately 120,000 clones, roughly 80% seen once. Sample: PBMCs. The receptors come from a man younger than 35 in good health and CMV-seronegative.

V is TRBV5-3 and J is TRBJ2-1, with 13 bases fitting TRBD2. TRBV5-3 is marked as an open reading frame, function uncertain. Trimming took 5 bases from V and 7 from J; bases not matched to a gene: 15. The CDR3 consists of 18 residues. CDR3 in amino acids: CARSSGLAGYPWGNEQFF. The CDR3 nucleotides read TGTGCCAGAAGTTCGGGACTAGCGGGGTATCCATGGGGGAATGAGCAGTTCTTC.

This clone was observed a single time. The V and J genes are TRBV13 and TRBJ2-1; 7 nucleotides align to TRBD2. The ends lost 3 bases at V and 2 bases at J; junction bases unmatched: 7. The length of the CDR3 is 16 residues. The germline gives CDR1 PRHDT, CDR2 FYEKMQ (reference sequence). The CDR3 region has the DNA TGTGCCAGCAGCTTGCAGGCTAGCGGTCCCTACAATGAGCAGTTCTTC. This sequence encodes CASSLQASGPYNEQFF.

CDR3 bases: TGTGCCAGCAGCGGCAGGGGCGGACAGCCCCAGCATTTT. It specifies CASSGRGGQPQHF. The chain links TRBV6-1 to TRBJ1-5; TRBD1 is a possible D gene (6 bases). Germline V CDR1 and CDR2: MNHNS, SASEGT. V was shortened by 6 bases and J by 7 bases, with 13 bases between the two germline ends. The length of the CDR3 is 13 residues.

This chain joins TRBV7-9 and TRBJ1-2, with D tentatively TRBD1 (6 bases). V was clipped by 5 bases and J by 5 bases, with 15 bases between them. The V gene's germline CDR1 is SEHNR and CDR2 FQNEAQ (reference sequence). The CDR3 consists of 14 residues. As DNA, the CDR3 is TGTGCCAGCAGCCCCCCAGGGACATCTTATGGCTACACCTTC. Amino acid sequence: CASSPPGTSYGYTF. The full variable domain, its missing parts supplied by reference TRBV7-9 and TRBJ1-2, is DTGVSQNPRHKITKRGQNVTFRCDPISEHNRLYWYRQTLGQGPEFLTYFQNEAQLEKSRLLSDRFSAERPKGSFSTLEIQRTEQGDSAMYLCASSPPGTSYGYTFGSGTRLTVV.

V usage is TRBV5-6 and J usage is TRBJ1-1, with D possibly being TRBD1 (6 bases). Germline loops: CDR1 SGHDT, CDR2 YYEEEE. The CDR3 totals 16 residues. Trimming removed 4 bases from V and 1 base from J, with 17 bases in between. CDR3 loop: CASSPFWDTTNTEAFF. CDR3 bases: TGTGCCAGCAGCCCATTTTGGGACACCACGAACACTGAAGCTTTCTTT.

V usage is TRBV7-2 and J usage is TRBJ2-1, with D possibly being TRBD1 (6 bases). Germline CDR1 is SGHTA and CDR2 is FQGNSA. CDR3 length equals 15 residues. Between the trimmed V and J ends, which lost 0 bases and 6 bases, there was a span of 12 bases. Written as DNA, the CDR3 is TGTGCCAGCAGCTTAGCCCCTATAGGGGGCAATGAGCAGTTCTTC. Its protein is CASSLAPIGGNEQFF.

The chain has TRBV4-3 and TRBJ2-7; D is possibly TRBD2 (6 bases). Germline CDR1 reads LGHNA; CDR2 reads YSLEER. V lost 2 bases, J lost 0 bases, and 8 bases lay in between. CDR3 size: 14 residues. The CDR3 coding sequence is TGCGCCAGCAGCCAATGGGGGGTCTCCTACGAGCAGTACTTC. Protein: CASSQWGVSYEQYF.

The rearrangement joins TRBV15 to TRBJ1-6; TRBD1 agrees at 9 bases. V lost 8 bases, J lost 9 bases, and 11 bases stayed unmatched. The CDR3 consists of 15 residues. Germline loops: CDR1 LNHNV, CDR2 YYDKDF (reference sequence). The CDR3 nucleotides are TGTGCCACCGGCACAAGGACAGGGGTAATTTCACCCCTCCACTTT. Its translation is CATGTRTGVISPLHF.

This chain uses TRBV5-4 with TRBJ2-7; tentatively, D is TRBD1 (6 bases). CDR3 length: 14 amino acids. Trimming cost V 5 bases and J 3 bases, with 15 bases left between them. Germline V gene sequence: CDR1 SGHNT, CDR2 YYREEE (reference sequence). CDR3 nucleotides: TGTGCCAGCAGTTACGGAGACAGGAACTACGAGCAGTACTTC. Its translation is CASSYGDRNYEQYF. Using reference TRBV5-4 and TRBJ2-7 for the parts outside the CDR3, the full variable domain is ETGVTQSPTHLIKTRGQQVTLRCSSQSGHNTVSWYQQALGQGPQFIFQYYREEENGRGNFPPRFSGLQFPNYSSELNVNALELDDSALYLCASSYGDRNYEQYFGPGTRLTVT.

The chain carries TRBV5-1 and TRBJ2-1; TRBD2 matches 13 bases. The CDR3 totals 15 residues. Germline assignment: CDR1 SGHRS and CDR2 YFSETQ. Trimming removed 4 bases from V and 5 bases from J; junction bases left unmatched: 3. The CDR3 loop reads CASSLGLAGDNEQFF. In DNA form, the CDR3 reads TGCGCCAGCAGCCTCGGACTAGCGGGGGACAATGAGCAGTTCTTC.

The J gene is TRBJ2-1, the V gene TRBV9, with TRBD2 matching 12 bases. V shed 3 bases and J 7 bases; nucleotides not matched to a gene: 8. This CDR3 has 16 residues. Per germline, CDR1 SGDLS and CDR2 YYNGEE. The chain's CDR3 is CASSASLAGGRNEQFF. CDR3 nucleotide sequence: TGTGCCAGCAGCGCCTCCCTAGCGGGGGGGAGAAATGAGCAGTTCTTC. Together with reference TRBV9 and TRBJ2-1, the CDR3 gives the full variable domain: DSGVTQTPKHLITATGQRVTLRCSPRSGDLSVYWYQQSLDQGLQFLIQYYNGEERAKGNILERFSAQQFPDLHSELNLSSLELGDSALYFCASSASLAGGRNEQFFGPGTRLTVL.

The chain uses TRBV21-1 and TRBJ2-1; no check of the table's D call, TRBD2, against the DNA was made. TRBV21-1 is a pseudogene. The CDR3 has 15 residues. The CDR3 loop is CATPRAGSYCNEQFF. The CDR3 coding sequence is TGTGCCACCCCCAGAGCGGGGAGTTATTGCAATGAGCAGTTCTTC.

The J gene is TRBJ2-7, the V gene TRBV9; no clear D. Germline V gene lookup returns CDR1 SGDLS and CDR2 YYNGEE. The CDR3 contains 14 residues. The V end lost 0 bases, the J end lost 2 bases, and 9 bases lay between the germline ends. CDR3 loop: CASSVGSRTYEQYF. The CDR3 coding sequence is TGTGCCAGCAGCGTAGGCAGTCGCACCTACGAGCAGTACTTC.

The CDR3 DNA sequence: TGTGCCAGCAGTTTATTACAGGGTTCCTACGAGCAGTACTTC. Translated, it gives CASSLLQGSYEQYF. V gene TRBV27 combines with J gene TRBJ2-7, with D maybe TRBD1 (6 bases). V lost 1 base and J lost 1, with 8 bases in between. Germline V gene data show CDR1 as MNHEY and CDR2 as SMNVEV (reference sequence). The CDR3 loop spans 14 amino acids.